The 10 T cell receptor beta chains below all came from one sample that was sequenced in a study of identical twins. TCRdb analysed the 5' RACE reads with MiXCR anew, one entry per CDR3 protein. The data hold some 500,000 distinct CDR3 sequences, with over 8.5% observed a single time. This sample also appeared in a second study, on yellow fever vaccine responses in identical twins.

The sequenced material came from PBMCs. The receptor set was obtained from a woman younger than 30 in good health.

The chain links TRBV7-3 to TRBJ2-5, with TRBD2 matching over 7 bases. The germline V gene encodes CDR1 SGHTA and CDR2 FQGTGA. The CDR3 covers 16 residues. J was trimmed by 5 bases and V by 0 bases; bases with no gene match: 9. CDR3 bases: TGTGCCAGCAGCTTAACGGGAGGAGCGGGGAAGGAGACCCAGTACTTC. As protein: CASSLTGGAGKETQYF.

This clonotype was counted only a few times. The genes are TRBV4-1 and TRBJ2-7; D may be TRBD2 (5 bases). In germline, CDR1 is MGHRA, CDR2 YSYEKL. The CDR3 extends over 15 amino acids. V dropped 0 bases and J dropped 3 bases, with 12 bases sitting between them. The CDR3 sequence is CASSQEWGVDYEQYF. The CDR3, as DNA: TGCGCCAGCAGCCAAGAATGGGGAGTAGACTACGAGCAGTACTTC.

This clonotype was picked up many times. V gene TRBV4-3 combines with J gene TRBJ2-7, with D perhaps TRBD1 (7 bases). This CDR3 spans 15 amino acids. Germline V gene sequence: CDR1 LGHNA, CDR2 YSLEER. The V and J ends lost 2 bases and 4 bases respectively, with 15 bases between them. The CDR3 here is CASSQLAGGQYEQYF. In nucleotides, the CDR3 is TGCGCCAGCAGCCAACTAGCAGGGGGGCAATACGAGCAGTACTTC.

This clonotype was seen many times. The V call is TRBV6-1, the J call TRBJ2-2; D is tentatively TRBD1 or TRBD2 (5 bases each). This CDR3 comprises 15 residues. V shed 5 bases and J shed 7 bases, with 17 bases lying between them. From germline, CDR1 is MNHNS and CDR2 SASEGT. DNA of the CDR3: TGTGCCAGCAGTCCCGACGGGAACAGGCGCGGGGAGCTGTTTTTT. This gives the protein CASSPDGNRRGELFF.

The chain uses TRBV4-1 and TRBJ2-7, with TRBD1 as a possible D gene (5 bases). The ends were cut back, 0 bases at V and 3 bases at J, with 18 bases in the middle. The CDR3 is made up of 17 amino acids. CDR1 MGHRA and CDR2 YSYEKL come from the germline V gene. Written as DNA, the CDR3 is TGCGCCAGCAGCCAAGAACCGGCAGGGCTTTCGGGCTACGAGCAGTACTTC. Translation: CASSQEPAGLSGYEQYF.

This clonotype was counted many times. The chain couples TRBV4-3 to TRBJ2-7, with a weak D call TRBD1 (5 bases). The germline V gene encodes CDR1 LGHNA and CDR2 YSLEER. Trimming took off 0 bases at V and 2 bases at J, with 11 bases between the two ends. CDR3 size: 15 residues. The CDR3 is CASSQDRDRTYEQYF. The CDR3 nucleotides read TGCGCCAGCAGCCAAGATCGCGACAGAACCTACGAGCAGTACTTC.

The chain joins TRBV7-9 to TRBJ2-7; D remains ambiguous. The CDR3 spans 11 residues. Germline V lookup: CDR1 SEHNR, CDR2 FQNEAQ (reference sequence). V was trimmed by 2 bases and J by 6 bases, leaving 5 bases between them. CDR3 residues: CASSLRAEQYF. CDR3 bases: TGTGCCAGCAGCTTACGAGCCGAGCAGTACTTC. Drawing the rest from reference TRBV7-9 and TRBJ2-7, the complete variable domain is DTGVSQNPRHKITKRGQNVTFRCDPISEHNRLYWYRQTLGQGPEFLTYFQNEAQLEKSRLLSDRFSAERPKGSFSTLEIQRTEQGDSAMYLCASSLRAEQYFGPGTRLTVT.

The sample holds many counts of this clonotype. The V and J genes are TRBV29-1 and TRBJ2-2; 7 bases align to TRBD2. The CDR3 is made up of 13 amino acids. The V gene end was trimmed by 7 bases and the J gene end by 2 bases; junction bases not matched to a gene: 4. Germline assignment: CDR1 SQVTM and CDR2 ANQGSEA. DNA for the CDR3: TGCAGCGCCAGACTAGCAAACACCGGGGAGCTGTTTTTT. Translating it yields CSARLANTGELFF.

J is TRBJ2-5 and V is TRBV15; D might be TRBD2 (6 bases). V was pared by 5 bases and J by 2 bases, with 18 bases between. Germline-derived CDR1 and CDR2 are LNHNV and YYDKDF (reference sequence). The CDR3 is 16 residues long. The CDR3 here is CATSGRVREPQETQYF. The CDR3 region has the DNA TGTGCCACCAGCGGAAGGGTCCGGGAGCCGCAAGAGACCCAGTACTTC.

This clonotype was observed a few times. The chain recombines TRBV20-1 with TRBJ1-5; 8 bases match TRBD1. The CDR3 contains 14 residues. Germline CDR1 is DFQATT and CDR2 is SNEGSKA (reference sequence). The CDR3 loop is CSHSGGTGGEPQHF. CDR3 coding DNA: TGCAGCCATTCGGGCGGGACAGGCGGGGAGCCCCAGCATTTT.